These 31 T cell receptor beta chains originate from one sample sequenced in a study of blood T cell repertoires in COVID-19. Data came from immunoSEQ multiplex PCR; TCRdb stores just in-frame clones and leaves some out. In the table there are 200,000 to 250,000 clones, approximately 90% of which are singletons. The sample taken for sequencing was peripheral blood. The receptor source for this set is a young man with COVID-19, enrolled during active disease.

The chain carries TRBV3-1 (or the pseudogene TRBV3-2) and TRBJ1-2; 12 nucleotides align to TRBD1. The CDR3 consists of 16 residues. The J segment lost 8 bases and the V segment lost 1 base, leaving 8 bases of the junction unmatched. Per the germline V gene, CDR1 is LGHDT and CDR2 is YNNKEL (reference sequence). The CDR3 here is CASSQGPGQGALGYTF. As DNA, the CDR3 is TGTGCCAGCAGCCAAGGTCCGGGACAGGGGGCGTTGGGCTACACCTTC.

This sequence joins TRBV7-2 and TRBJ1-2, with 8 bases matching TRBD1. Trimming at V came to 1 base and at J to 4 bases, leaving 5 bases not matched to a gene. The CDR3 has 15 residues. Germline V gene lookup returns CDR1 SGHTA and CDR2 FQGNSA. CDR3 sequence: CASSLGTGGFYGYTF. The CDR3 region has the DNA TGTGCCAGCAGCTTAGGCACAGGGGGGTTCTATGGCTACACCTTC.

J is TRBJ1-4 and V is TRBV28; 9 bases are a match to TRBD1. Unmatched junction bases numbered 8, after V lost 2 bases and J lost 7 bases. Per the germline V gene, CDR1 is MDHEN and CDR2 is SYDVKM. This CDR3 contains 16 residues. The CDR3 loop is CASSLPTGQGGEKLFF. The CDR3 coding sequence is TGTGCCAGCAGTTTACCCACGGGACAGGGAGGTGAAAAACTGTTTTTT.

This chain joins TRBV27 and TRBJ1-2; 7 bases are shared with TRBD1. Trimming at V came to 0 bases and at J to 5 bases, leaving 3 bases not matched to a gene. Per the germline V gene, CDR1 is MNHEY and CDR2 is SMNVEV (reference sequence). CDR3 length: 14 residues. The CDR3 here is CASSLSPGGYGYTF. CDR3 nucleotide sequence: TGTGCCAGCAGTTTATCTCCAGGGGGGTATGGCTACACCTTC.

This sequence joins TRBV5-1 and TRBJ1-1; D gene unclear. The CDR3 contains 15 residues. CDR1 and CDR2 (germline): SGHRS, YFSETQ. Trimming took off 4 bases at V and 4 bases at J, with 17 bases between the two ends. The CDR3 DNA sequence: TGCGCCAGCAGCCGGAACATGGCGGAATTCACTGAAGCTTTCTTT. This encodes CASSRNMAEFTEAFF.

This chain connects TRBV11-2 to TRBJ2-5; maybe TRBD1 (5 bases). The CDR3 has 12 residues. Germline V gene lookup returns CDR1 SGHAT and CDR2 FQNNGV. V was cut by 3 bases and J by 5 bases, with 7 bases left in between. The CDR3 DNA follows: TGTGCCAGCAGCTTTAGGGGTGAGACCCAGTACTTC. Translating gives CASSFRGETQYF.

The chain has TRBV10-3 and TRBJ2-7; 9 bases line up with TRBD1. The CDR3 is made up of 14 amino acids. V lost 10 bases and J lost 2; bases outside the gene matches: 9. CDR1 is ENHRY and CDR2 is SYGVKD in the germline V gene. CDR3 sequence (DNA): TGTGCCACTACCAAACAGGGGGCGACCTACGAGCAGTACTTC. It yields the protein CATTKQGATYEQYF.

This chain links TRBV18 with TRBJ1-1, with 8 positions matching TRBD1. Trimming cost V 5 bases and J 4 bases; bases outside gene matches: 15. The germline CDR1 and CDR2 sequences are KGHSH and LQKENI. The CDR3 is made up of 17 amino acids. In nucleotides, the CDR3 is TGTGCCAGCTCAGGACAGGGAAGGGACCTTTCCGGCACTGAAGCTTTCTTT. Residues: CASSGQGRDLSGTEAFF.

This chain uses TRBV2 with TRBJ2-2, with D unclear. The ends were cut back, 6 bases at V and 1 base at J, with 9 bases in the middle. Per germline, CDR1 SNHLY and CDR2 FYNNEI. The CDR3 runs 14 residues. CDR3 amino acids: CASRAQVNTGELFF. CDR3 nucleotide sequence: TGTGCCAGCAGGGCCCAAGTGAACACCGGGGAGCTGTTTTTT.

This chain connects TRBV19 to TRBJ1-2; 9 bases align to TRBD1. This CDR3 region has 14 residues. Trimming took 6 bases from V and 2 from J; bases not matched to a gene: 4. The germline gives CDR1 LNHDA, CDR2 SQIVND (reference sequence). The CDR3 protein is CASSGDRVNYGYTF. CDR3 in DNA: TGTGCCAGTAGCGGGGACAGGGTAAACTATGGCTACACCTTC.

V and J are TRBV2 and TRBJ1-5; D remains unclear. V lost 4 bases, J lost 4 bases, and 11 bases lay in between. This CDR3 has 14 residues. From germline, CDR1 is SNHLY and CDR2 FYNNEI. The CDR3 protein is CASSVAGENQPQHF. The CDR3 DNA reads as TGTGCCAGCAGTGTGGCCGGGGAGAATCAGCCCCAGCATTTT.

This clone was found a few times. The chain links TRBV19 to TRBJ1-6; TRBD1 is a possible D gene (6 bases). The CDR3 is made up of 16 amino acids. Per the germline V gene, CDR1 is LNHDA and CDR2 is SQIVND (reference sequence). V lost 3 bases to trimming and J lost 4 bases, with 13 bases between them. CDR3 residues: CASSIGRGTYNSPLHF. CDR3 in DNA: TGTGCCAGTAGTATCGGCAGGGGAACGTATAATTCACCCCTCCACTTT.

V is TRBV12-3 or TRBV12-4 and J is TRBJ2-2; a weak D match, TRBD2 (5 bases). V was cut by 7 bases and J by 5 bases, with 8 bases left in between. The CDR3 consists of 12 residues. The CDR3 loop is CASITRTGELFF. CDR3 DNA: TGTGCCAGCATTACTAGAACCGGGGAGCTGTTTTTT.

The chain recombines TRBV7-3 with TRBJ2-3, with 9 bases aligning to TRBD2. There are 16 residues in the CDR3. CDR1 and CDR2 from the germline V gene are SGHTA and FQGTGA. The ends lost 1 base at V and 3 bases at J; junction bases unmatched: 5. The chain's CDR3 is CASSLSRGGATDTQYF. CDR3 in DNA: TGTGCCAGCAGCTTAAGTCGCGGGGGGGCAACAGATACGCAGTATTTT. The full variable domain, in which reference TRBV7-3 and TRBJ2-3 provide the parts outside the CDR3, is GAGVSQTPSNKVTEKGKYVELRCDPISGHTALYWYRQSLGQGPEFLIYFQGTGAADDSGLPNDRFFAVRPEGSVSTLKIQRTERGDSAVYLCASSLSRGGATDTQYFGPGTRLTVL.

CDR3 sequence reads: CASKGAVYGYTF. The CDR3 DNA reads TGTGCCAGCAAGGGGGCGGTCTATGGCTACACCTTC. The rearrangement joins TRBV12-3 or TRBV12-4 to TRBJ1-2; 7 nucleotides align to TRBD1. Trimming at V came to 7 bases and at J to 4 bases, leaving 3 bases not matched to a gene. The CDR3 contains 12 residues.

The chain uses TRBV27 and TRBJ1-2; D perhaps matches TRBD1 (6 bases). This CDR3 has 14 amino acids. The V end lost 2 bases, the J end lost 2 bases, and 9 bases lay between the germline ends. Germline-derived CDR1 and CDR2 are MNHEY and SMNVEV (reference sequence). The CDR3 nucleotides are TGTGCCAGCAGTTTAACAGGGCTCAACTATGGCTACACCTTC. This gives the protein CASSLTGLNYGYTF.

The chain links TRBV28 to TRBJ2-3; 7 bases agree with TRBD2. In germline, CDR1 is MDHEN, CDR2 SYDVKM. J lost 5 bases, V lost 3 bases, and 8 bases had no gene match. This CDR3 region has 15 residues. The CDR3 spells CASSLGGSSKDTQYF. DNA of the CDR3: TGTGCCAGCAGTTTGGGCGGGAGCTCTAAAGATACGCAGTATTTT.

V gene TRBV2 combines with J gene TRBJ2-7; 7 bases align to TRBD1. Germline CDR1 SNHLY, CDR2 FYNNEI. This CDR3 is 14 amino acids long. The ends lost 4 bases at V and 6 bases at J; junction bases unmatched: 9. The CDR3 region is CASSVEQGTGEQYF. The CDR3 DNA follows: TGTGCCAGCAGTGTGGAACAGGGGACGGGCGAGCAGTACTTC.

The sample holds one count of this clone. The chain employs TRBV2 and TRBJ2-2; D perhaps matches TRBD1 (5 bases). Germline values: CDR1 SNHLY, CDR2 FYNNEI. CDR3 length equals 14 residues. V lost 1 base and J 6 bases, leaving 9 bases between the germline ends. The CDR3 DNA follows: TGTGCCAGCAGTGAAGACAGGACCGCCGGGGAGCTGTTTTTT. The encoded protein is CASSEDRTAGELFF.

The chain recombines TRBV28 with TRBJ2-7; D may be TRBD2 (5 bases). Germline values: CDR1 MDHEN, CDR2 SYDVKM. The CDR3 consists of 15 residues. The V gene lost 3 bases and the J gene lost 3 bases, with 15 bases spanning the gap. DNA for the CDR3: TGTGCCAGCAGTTTCGAAGCTTGGGGAGTCTACGAGCAGTACTTC. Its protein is CASSFEAWGVYEQYF.

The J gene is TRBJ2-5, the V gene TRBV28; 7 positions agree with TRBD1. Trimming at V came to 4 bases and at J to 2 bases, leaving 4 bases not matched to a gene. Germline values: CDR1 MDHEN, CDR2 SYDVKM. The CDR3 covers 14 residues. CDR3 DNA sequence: TGTGCCAGCAGTTCCCCGGACAGGCAAGAGACCCAGTACTTC. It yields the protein CASSSPDRQETQYF.

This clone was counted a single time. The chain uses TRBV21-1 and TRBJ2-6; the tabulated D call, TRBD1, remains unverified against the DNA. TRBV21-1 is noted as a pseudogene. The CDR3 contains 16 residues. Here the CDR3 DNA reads TGTGCCAGCAGGTTGACAGGTAGCTCTGGGGCCAACGTCCTGACTTTC. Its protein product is CASRLTGSSGANVLTF.

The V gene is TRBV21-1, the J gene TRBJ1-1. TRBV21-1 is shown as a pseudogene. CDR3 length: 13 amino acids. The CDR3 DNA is TGTGCCAGGCCCGAGGGAATGGACACTGAAGCTTTCTTT. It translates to CARPEGMDTEAFF.

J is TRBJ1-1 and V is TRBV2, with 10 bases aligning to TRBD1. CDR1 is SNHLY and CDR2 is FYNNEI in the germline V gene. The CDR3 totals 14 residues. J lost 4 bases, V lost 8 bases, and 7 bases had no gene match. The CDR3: CASRGQGDGTEAFF. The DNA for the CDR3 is TGTGCCAGCCGAGGACAGGGGGATGGCACTGAAGCTTTCTTT.

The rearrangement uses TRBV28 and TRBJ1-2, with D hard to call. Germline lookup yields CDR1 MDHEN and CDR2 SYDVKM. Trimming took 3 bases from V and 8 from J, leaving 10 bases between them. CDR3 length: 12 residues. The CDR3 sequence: CASSLNSPGYTF. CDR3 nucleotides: TGTGCCAGCAGTTTGAACAGCCCGGGCTACACCTTC.

CDR3 in amino acids: CASSLTSGGANEQFF. The CDR3, as DNA: TGTGCCAGCAGCCTCACTAGCGGGGGGGCCAATGAGCAGTTCTTC. The chain carries TRBV7-3 and TRBJ2-1; 13 bases fit TRBD2. V lost 5 bases to trimming and J lost 6 bases; unmatched junction nucleotides: 4. The CDR3 extends over 15 amino acids. Looked up from germline, CDR1 is SGHTA and CDR2 is FQGTGA.

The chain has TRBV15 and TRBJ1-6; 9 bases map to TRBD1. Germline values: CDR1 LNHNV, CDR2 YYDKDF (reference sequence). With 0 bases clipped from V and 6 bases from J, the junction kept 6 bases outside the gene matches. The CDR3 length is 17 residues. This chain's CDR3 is CATSRDGTGIPNSPLHF. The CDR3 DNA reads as TGTGCCACCAGCAGAGATGGGACAGGGATTCCTAATTCACCCCTCCACTTT.

The CDR3 here is CASSTGQGLGYTF. The CDR3 DNA reads as TGTGCCAGCAGCACGGGACAGGGGCTCGGCTACACCTTC. This chain uses TRBV7-2 with TRBJ1-2, with 10 bases aligning to TRBD1. The CDR3 loop spans 13 amino acids. Germline CDR1 is SGHTA and CDR2 is FQGNSA. Trimming cost V 5 bases and J 8 bases; bases outside gene matches: 5. The full variable domain, with the rest looked up from reference TRBV7-2 and TRBJ1-2, is GAGVSQSPSNKVTEKGKDVELRCDPISGHTALYWYRQSLGQGLEFLIYFQGNSAPDKSGLPSDRFSAERTGGSVSTLTIQRTQQEDSAVYLCASSTGQGLGYTFGSGTRLTVV.

Written as DNA, the CDR3 is TGTGCCAGCTCAGAGACAGAGAACACCGGGGAGCTGTTTTTT. As protein: CASSETENTGELFF. The V and J genes are TRBV18 and TRBJ2-2, with a weak D call TRBD1 (5 bases). In germline, CDR1 is KGHSH, CDR2 LQKENI. CDR3 length: 14 amino acids. Trimming removed 5 bases from V and 1 base from J, with 8 bases in between. The full variable domain, in which reference TRBV18 and TRBJ2-2 provide the parts outside the CDR3, is NAGVMQNPRHLVRRRGQEARLRCSPMKGHSHVYWYRQLPEEGLKFMVYLQKENIIDESGMPKERFSAEFPKEGPSILRIQQVVRGDSAAYFCASSETENTGELFFGEGSRLTVL.

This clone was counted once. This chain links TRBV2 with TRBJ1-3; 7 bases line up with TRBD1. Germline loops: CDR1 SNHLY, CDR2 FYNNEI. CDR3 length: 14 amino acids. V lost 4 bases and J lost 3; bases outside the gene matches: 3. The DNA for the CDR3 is TGTGCCAGCAGTGGACAGGGTATTGGAAACACCATATATTTT. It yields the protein CASSGQGIGNTIYF.

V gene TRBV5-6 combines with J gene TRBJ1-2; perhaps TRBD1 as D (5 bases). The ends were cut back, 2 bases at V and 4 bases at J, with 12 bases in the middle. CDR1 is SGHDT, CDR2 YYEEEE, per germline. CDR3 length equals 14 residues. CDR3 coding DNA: TGTGCCAGCAGCTTAACGGGACTTACCTATGGCTACACCTTC. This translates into CASSLTGLTYGYTF.